A selection of T cell receptor beta chains follows, all from one sample in a study of OX40 agonist ivuxolimab in advanced cancers. This table comes from immunoSEQ multiplex PCR, and its TCRdb copy is limited to in-frame clones, with some not included. The sample lists about 64,000 clones, roughly nine tenths occurring once. This sample comprised CD4+ or CD8+ T cells sorted from blood, obtained in a trial of the OX40 agonist ivuxolimab. These receptor sequences come from an adult with an advanced solid tumor such as melanoma, head and neck, liver or kidney cancer. Each CDR3 is given with its conserved first and last residue. The D gene is left open where the match is weak. The size field is filled for only some rows; it gives once, few, many or a size class.

>TRBV30|TRBJ1-3|.|.
CAWSGTGNTIYF
TGTGCCTGGAGTGGCACTGGAAACACCATATATTTT
>TRBV29-1|TRBJ2-4|.|TRBD2
CSARELAEARNIQYF
TGCAGCGCTAGGGAACTAGCGGAGGCGAGGAACATTCAGTACTTC
>TRBV2|TRBJ1-6|once|.
CASILGPGRDNSPLHF
TGTGCCAGCATCTTGGGACCGGGACGGGATAATTCACCCCTCCACTTT
>TRBV10-3|TRBJ2-1|.|TRBD2
CASQTSGSLNEQFF
TGTGCCTCCCAAACTAGCGGGTCTCTCAATGAGCAGTTCTTC
>TRBV27|TRBJ2-5|.|TRBD2
CASSLSGRRETQYF
TGTGCCAGCAGTCTTAGCGGGAGGCGGGAGACCCAGTACTTC
>TRBV4-1|TRBJ1-4|.|.
CASSQEGAKLFF
TGCGCCAGCAGCCAAGAGGGCGCAAAACTGTTTTTT
>TRBV7-8|TRBJ2-7|.|TRBD1
CASSLAETGGYEQYF
TGTGCCAGCAGCTTAGCCGAGACAGGGGGCTACGAGCAGTACTTC
>TRBV6-4|TRBJ2-3|.|TRBD2
CASNSPGLAGGRTDTQYF
TGTGCCAGCAACTCCCCGGGACTAGCGGGAGGGCGCACAGATACGCAGTATTTT
>TRBV11-2|TRBJ2-1|.|.
CASSLDPRGLSLAYNEQFF
TGTGCCAGCAGCTTAGACCCCCGGGGTCTGTCCCTCGCCTACAATGAGCAGTTCTTC
>TRBV15|TRBJ1-4|.|.
CATTPGDSVGKLFF
TGTGCCACCACCCCGGGGGATTCGGTTGGAAAACTGTTTTTT
>TRBV25-1|TRBJ2-7|.|.
CASSVHKGEAYEQYF
TGTGCCAGCAGTGTACACAAAGGAGAAGCCTACGAGCAGTACTTC
>TRBV6-1|TRBJ1-4|.|TRBD1
CASSGQGVEKLFF
TGTGCCAGCAGTGGACAGGGGGTTGAAAAACTGTTTTTT
>TRBV19|TRBJ1-5|.|TRBD1
CASSMQGASNQPQHF
TGTGCCAGTAGTATGCAGGGGGCGAGCAATCAGCCCCAGCATTTT
>TRBV7-3|TRBJ2-1|.|TRBD1
CASSADRGRYEQFF
TGTGCCAGCAGCGCCGACAGGGGGCGGTATGAGCAGTTCTTC
>TRBV12-5|TRBJ1-1|.|.
CASGLAQGLGTEAFF
TGTGCTAGTGGTTTGGCTCAGGGGCTAGGGACTGAAGCTTTCTTT
>TRBV5-1|TRBJ2-7|.|.
CASSGDSEQYF
TGCGCCAGCAGCGGAGATTCCGAGCAGTACTTC
>TRBV28|TRBJ2-2|.|TRBD1
CASSTWDSLKKGNTGELFF
TGTGCCAGCAGTACCTGGGACAGCCTAAAGAAGGGAAACACCGGGGAGCTGTTTTTT
>TRBV7-2|TRBJ2-7|.|TRBD2
CASSSRGRTSGRSDEQYF
TGTGCCAGCAGCTCCCGGGGCCGGACTAGCGGGAGGTCGGACGAGCAGTACTTC
>TRBV14|TRBJ2-1|.|.
CASSHGAKQQFF
TGTGCCAGCAGCCACGGGGCAAAACAGCAGTTCTTC
>TRBV18|TRBJ1-5|.|.
CASGESNQPQHF
TGTGCCAGCGGGGAGAGTAATCAGCCCCAGCATTTT
>TRBV5-6|TRBJ1-5|.|TRBD1
CASSLGDREFQPQHF
TGTGCCAGCAGCTTGGGGGACAGGGAGTTTCAGCCCCAGCATTTT
>TRBV11-2|TRBJ2-7|.|TRBD2
CASRRLADRSYEQYF
TGTGCCAGCAGAAGACTAGCGGATCGCTCCTACGAGCAGTACTTC
>TRBV4-1|TRBJ1-4|.|.
CASSQEDPLLRWEKLFF
TGCGCCAGCAGCCAAGAAGATCCCTTACTTCGGTGGGAAAAACTGTTTTTT
>TRBV14|TRBJ1-2|.|.
CASSQDTREGGYTF
TGTGCCAGCAGCCAAGATACGAGGGAGGGTGGCTACACCTTC